Here is one T cell receptor (beta chain) with its context. The target antigen is unknown. The CDR3 spans 15 residues. Looked up from germline, CDR1 is SGHNT and CDR2 is YYREEE (reference sequence). The junction had 6 bases not matched to a gene; V was cut back by 4 bases and J by 2 bases. This specimen belongs to a study of CD8+ T cells in alopecia areata. Overall study context: Among treated patients, oral tofacitinib was administered at 5 to 10 mg twice daily. For 6 to 18 months, tofacitinib was taken, and 6 months off drug followed. Whole-study results and caveats: Greater clonality was observed in lesional scalp samples, especially alopecia totalis/universalis, versus normal scalp.

Once RNA had been extracted, it was reverse transcribed into cDNA to act as the sequencing template. Sequenced by immunoSEQ multiplex PCR; TCRdb stores in-frame clones only, minus some. Seen here are about 150,000 clones, around 47% observed once, and the top ten hold around 7%. The receptor was isolated from a human donor with alopecia areata. The chain combines TRBV5-4 with TRBJ2-3; 8 bases line up with TRBD2. Sequences were obtained from CD4+ T cells sorted from blood. CDR3 sequence reads: CASSLGLGVTDTQYF. The CDR3 region has the DNA TGTGCCAGCAGCCTGGGACTAGGTGTCACAGATACGCAGTATTTT.